This T cell receptor (beta chain) was obtained from a study of human CD4 T cells and Enterobacteriaceae. The memory gate held CD4+ cells that were not CD45RA+CCR7+CD95- naive cells, over 95% pure. Sorting first excluded CD8+, CD14+, CD16+, CD56+, CD19+ and CD25-bright cells. Notes on this clone: Its antigen is undetermined.

This table comes from immunoSEQ multiplex PCR, and its TCRdb copy is limited to in-frame clones, with some not included. Among 25,000 to 35,000 clones listed, around 80% were seen once. J was trimmed by 7 bases and V by 2 bases; bases with no gene match: 9. The CDR3 covers 16 residues. Germline assignment: CDR1 LNHDA and CDR2 SQIVND (reference sequence). Study-wide results and limits: Only same-donor CFSE-low culture sequences were used to infer reactivity.

The origin of this receptor is a human donor in good health. The material sequenced was memory CD4+ T cells from blood. The chain employs TRBV19 and TRBJ2-2; 8 bases are a match to TRBD1. The CDR3 nucleotides are TGTGCCAGTAGTATAATGCAGGGGGCATCAATCGGGGAGCTGTTTTTT. Translating it yields CASSIMQGASIGELFF.